Below are 18 T cell receptor beta chains sequenced from a single sample in a study of T cells in localized non-small cell lung cancer. Generated by immunoSEQ multiplex PCR, the TCRdb table keeps only in-frame clones and is missing some. Here the sample spans 3,700 or so clones, 24% being singletons. The source material was lung tumor tissue, sampled before any cancer treatment. The receptors were gathered from a man aged 40 to 69 with stage II squamous cell lung carcinoma.

The chain couples TRBV6-8 to TRBJ2-3; 9 nucleotides align to TRBD1. Per the germline V gene, CDR1 is MNHGY and CDR2 is SAAAGT. CDR3 size: 14 residues. J was trimmed by 5 bases and V by 5 bases; bases with no gene match: 5. The DNA of the CDR3 is TGTGCCAGCAGTAGGACAGGGGACGGAGATACGCAGTATTTT. Amino acid sequence: CASSRTGDGDTQYF.

The V gene is TRBV5-1, the J gene TRBJ1-1; perhaps TRBD1 as D (5 bases). V gave up 0 bases and J gave up 0 bases, with 12 bases separating them. The CDR3 spans 16 residues. Germline assignment: CDR1 SGHRS and CDR2 YFSETQ. CDR3 amino acids: CASSLVLGPMNTEAFF. In DNA, the CDR3 is TGCGCCAGCAGCTTGGTTCTGGGACCCATGAACACTGAAGCTTTCTTT.

The chain recombines TRBV28 with TRBJ1-4, with a weak D call TRBD1 (6 bases). The CDR3 is 15 amino acids. The germline V gene has CDR1 MDHEN and CDR2 SYDVKM. The ends were cut back, 4 bases at V and 8 bases at J, with 17 bases in the middle. The CDR3 DNA follows: TGTGCCAGCAGTTCCCGGTCGAGGGGGGGCGAAAAACTGTTTTTT. Its protein product is CASSSRSRGGEKLFF.

The chain carries TRBV11-3 and TRBJ2-5; 10 positions match TRBD1. Germline lookup yields CDR1 SGHNT and CDR2 YENEEA. The CDR3 consists of 16 residues. With 5 bases clipped from V and 3 bases from J, the junction kept 9 bases outside the gene matches. The DNA for the CDR3 is TGTGCCAGCAGCCTAGGGGACAGGGGTACCGAAGAGACCCAGTACTTC. Encoded protein: CASSLGDRGTEETQYF. Full variable domain (remainder filled in from reference TRBV11-3 and TRBJ2-5): EAGVVQSPRYKIIEKKQPVAFWCNPISGHNTLYWYLQNLGQGPELLIRYENEEAVDDSQLPKDRFSAERLKGVDSTLKIQPAELGDSAVYLCASSLGDRGTEETQYFGPGTRLLVL.

By sample share, this clone is large. The V gene is TRBV15, the J gene TRBJ1-5, with D tentatively TRBD1 (5 bases). The germline CDR1 and CDR2 sequences are LNHNV and YYDKDF (reference sequence). With 5 bases removed from V and 3 bases from J, the gap between germline ends came to 11 bases. The CDR3 is 14 residues long. CDR3 in amino acids: CATSLRGFNQPQHF. The CDR3 DNA is TGTGCCACCAGCTTGCGGGGGTTCAATCAGCCCCAGCATTTT.

V and J are TRBV11-3 and TRBJ1-2; 9 positions agree with TRBD1. The CDR3 extends over 16 amino acids. Germline values: CDR1 SGHNT, CDR2 YENEEA. V lost 2 bases and J lost 6; bases outside the gene matches: 10. The CDR3 DNA follows: TGTGCCAGCAGCTTACCTCCCGGACAGGGGAGGGATGGCTACACCTTC. The encoded protein is CASSLPPGQGRDGYTF.

This clone was seen a few times. The chain links TRBV11-3 to TRBJ1-1, with unresolved D. Trimming took 5 bases from V and 5 from J, leaving 15 bases between them. CDR1 and CDR2 from the germline V gene are SGHNT and YENEEA. The CDR3 contains 14 residues. CDR3 sequence: CASSGRGRWTEAFF. In DNA, the CDR3 is TGTGCCAGCAGCGGAAGAGGGCGGTGGACTGAAGCTTTCTTT.

The chain recombines TRBV19 with TRBJ1-6; D is uncertain. This CDR3 is built from 15 residues. V was clipped by 5 bases and J by 4 bases, with 12 bases between them. Looked up from germline, CDR1 is LNHDA and CDR2 is SQIVND (reference sequence). CDR3 nucleotides: TGTGCCAGTAGTCAGGCCCCGGGGTATAATTCACCCCTCCACTTT. Its translation is CASSQAPGYNSPLHF.

The rearrangement joins TRBV5-1 to TRBJ2-3; D uncertain. V lost 0 bases and J lost 5, with 10 bases in between. Germline V gene data show CDR1 as SGHRS and CDR2 as YFSETQ. The CDR3 length is 14 residues. The CDR3 is CASSLALSEDTQYF. For the CDR3, the DNA is TGCGCCAGCAGCTTGGCCTTAAGCGAAGATACGCAGTATTTT.

The chain uses TRBV6-8 and TRBJ1-2, with 7 bases that match TRBD1. Germline V CDR1 and CDR2: MNHGY, SAAAGT. V lost 4 bases, J lost 6 bases, and 5 bases stayed unmatched. The CDR3 is 13 residues long. The CDR3 spells CASSLTGKDGYTF. CDR3 DNA: TGTGCCAGCAGTTTGACAGGGAAAGATGGCTACACCTTC.

This clone is judged medium-sized. The chain combines TRBV11-3 with TRBJ1-2, with 12 bases aligning to TRBD1. V shed 6 bases and J 6 bases; nucleotides not matched to a gene: 8. Germline CDR1 is SGHNT and CDR2 is YENEEA. The CDR3 has 15 amino acids. The CDR3 reads CASSSGTGGYNGYTF. CDR3 in DNA: TGTGCCAGCAGTTCCGGGACAGGGGGCTATAATGGCTACACCTTC.

This clone has just a few counts. V usage is TRBV5-1 and J usage is TRBJ2-7, with 13 bases identical to TRBD2. V trimming: 6 bases; J trimming: 6 bases; junction bases outside the gene matches: 6. CDR1 is SGHRS, CDR2 YFSETQ, per germline. The length of the CDR3 is 14 residues. The CDR3 sequence is CASTMGLAGPEQYF. As DNA, the CDR3 is TGCGCCAGCACGATGGGACTAGCGGGACCCGAGCAGTACTTC.

This clone counts as medium-sized. The chain recombines TRBV6-8 with TRBJ2-3; possible D gene TRBD2, 5 bases. V gave up 8 bases and J gave up 2 bases, with 11 bases separating them. Germline CDR1 MNHGY, CDR2 SAAAGT. The length of the CDR3 is 13 residues. The CDR3 loop reads CASSLSVTDTQYF. In nucleotides, the CDR3 is TGTGCCAGCTCGCTTAGCGTCACAGATACGCAGTATTTT.

This clone was seen more than once but under ten times. The chain employs TRBV6-8 and TRBJ2-1; 7 bases fit TRBD1. The CDR3 length is 13 residues. Looked up from germline, CDR1 is MNHGY and CDR2 is SAAAGT. V was pared by 6 bases and J by 9 bases, with 8 bases of the junction left unmatched. CDR3: CASRRQGVAEQFF. Written as DNA, the CDR3 is TGTGCCAGCAGGCGCCAGGGGGTGGCTGAGCAGTTCTTC.

By frequency in the sample, this clone is medium-sized. V usage is TRBV11-3 and J usage is TRBJ2-2; D unresolved. V lost 5 bases and J 4 bases, leaving 14 bases between the germline ends. CDR1 is SGHNT and CDR2 is YENEEA in the germline V gene. The CDR3 contains 15 residues. The CDR3 spells CASSPPVTSTGELFF. In DNA form, the CDR3 reads TGTGCCAGCAGCCCCCCGGTTACGAGCACCGGGGAGCTGTTTTTT. The whole variable domain, filled in from reference TRBV11-3 and TRBJ2-2, reads EAGVVQSPRYKIIEKKQPVAFWCNPISGHNTLYWYLQNLGQGPELLIRYENEEAVDDSQLPKDRFSAERLKGVDSTLKIQPAELGDSAVYLCASSPPVTSTGELFFGEGSRLTVL.

This clone turned up a few times. The J gene is TRBJ2-7, the V gene TRBV5-1; 12 positions agree with TRBD1. Germline loops: CDR1 SGHRS, CDR2 YFSETQ. CDR3 length equals 16 residues. Unmatched junction bases numbered 11, after V lost 4 bases and J lost 6 bases. The CDR3 loop is CASSPPGTGGAVEQYF. In nucleotides, the CDR3 is TGCGCCAGCAGCCCCCCGGGGACAGGGGGCGCGGTCGAGCAGTACTTC.

This clone showed up just a few times. The V and J genes are TRBV15 and TRBJ1-4; D gene ambiguous. This CDR3 contains 15 residues. Trimming shortened V by 0 bases and J by 12 bases, and 17 bases separated the two germline ends. Germline CDR1 and CDR2: LNHNV and YYDKDF (reference sequence). CDR3 loop: CATSREEVGVAQLFF. The CDR3 coding sequence is TGTGCCACCAGCAGAGAAGAAGTGGGTGTGGCGCAACTGTTTTTT.

In its sample, this clone was seen once. The rearrangement joins TRBV19 to TRBJ1-2; no firm D call. V was clipped by 0 bases and J by 3 bases, with 5 bases between them. Germline loops: CDR1 LNHDA, CDR2 SQIVND (reference sequence). The CDR3 runs 13 residues. CDR3 amino acids: CASSIDYDYGYTF. DNA of the CDR3: TGTGCCAGTAGTATAGATTATGACTATGGCTACACCTTC.